This paragraph reports one T cell receptor (beta chain). As yet, its antigen is unknown. Compared with germline, one end of the junction differs, possibly owing to a read error. The time point denotes: persistent/refractory GD, antithyroid drugs over 5 years with positive TRAb. After RNA was extracted from PBMCs, the TCR library was made from it. Building the TCR beta libraries relied on iRepertoire HTBI primers, and CDR3 regions underwent Arm-PCR. Each CDR3 protein is one row after TCRdb ran MiXCR on the multiplex PCR reads. This table holds hundreds of thousands of distinct CDR3 sequences, roughly 30% found once. This record belongs to a study of regulatory T cells in long-lasting Graves disease. Study findings and constraints: Under persistent disease, TRBV28, TRBJ1-2 and TRBJ2-5 were used preferentially. Patients with persistent disease shared some 2,500 public clonotypes, outpacing the approximately 920 shared by new patients. Persistent Graves' patients showed reduced TCR diversity versus newly diagnosed patients. Sample size was small, which may have lowered accuracy.

CDR3 length equals 12 residues. The receptor was derived from a female donor with Graves disease. Specimen: peripheral blood mononuclear cells (PBMCs), collected when the disease was refractory, from a patient treated with antithyroid drugs. The chain uses TRBV12-3 or TRBV12-4 and TRBJ2-7; tentatively, D is TRBD1 (5 bases). As DNA, the CDR3 is TGTGCCAGCAGTTTAAGGAAGGGGCGCCTCAACTTC. Its protein product is CASSLRKGRLNF.